This passage covers 8 T cell receptor beta chains from one sample sequenced in a study of T cell changes during pregnancy in multiple sclerosis (dated by TCRdb to the late 2010s). Library preparation was by the immunoSEQ multiplex PCR assay. The source is immuneACCESS, and TCRdb retained only in-frame sequences with V and J called. Part of the clones is not carried over; for the studies checked, unresolved V genes explain less than half of this, and the remainder is unexplained. Counted in this sample were about 61,000 clones; 93% of them appeared once. 2.6% of the sample comes from the top ten. Sequenced material: CD8+ T cells from peripheral blood mononuclear cells, taken in the third trimester of pregnancy. The source of these receptors is a female donor with multiple sclerosis, enrolled in a pregnancy study.

This chain uses TRBV9 with TRBJ2-7, with TRBD2 matching 7 bases. The ends lost 0 bases at V and 3 bases at J; junction bases unmatched: 6. CDR1 is SGDLS, CDR2 YYNGEE, per germline. The CDR3 extends over 15 amino acids. The CDR3 nucleotides are TGTGCCAGCAGCGTAGAGGCGGGAGAGCACTACGAGCAGTACTTC. This translates into CASSVEAGEHYEQYF.

CDR3 sequence: CASSEYLTGSGSADTQYF. CDR3 sequence (DNA): TGTGCCAGCAGCGAGTACCTGACCGGTAGCGGGAGTGCAGATACGCAGTATTTT. This chain connects TRBV7-2 to TRBJ2-3; 9 nucleotides agree with TRBD2. There are 18 residues in the CDR3. CDR1 is SGHTA and CDR2 is FQGNSA in the germline V gene. V was pared by 5 bases and J by 4 bases, with 16 bases of the junction left unmatched.

This chain joins TRBV6-1 and TRBJ2-1; no definite D call. The V and J ends lost 1 base and 2 bases respectively, with 6 bases between them. CDR3 length: 14 amino acids. CDR1 and CDR2 from the germline V gene are MNHNS and SASEGT. CDR3 bases: TGTGCCAGCAGTGAAGTGAGCACCTACAATGAGCAGTTCTTC. It is translated as CASSEVSTYNEQFF.

This chain uses TRBV4-1 with TRBJ2-1, with D perhaps matching TRBD2 (6 bases). Per the germline V gene, CDR1 is MGHRA and CDR2 is YSYEKL. V dropped 10 bases and J dropped 8 bases, with 15 bases sitting between them. This CDR3 comprises 12 residues. The CDR3 sequence is CATKGGRDEQFF. Here the CDR3 DNA reads TGCGCCACCAAGGGAGGCCGGGATGAGCAGTTCTTC.

This chain uses TRBV12-2 with TRBJ2-7; TRBD1 is the table's D call, not checked against the DNA. TRBV12-2 represents a pseudogene. This CDR3 region has 16 residues. The CDR3 region has the DNA TGTGCAAGTCGCCCTACTCGGGACAAGAGCTCCTACGAGCAGTACTTC. Translated, it gives CASRPTRDKSSYEQYF.

The rearrangement uses TRBV4-1 and TRBJ1-1, with 7 bases identical to TRBD1. This CDR3 spans 13 amino acids. The J segment lost 0 bases and the V segment lost 10 bases, leaving 5 bases of the junction unmatched. CDR1 and CDR2 from the germline V gene are MGHRA and YSYEKL. CDR3 in DNA: TGCGCCACCGCGGACAGGTTGAACACTGAAGCTTTCTTT. Encoded protein: CATADRLNTEAFF.

In its sample, this clone was seen many times. The chain couples TRBV4-2 to TRBJ2-6, with 10 positions matching TRBD2. CDR3 length: 19 residues. CDR1 LGHNA and CDR2 YNFKEQ come from the germline V gene. Trimming cost V 0 bases and J 1 base; bases outside gene matches: 6. The CDR3 here is CASSQEVAGGPSGANVLTF. CDR3 nucleotides: TGTGCCAGCAGCCAAGAAGTAGCGGGAGGCCCTTCTGGGGCCAACGTCCTGACTTTC.

In DNA, the CDR3 is TGTGCCAGTAATCCTAGCGGGAGGGCCGTGAATGAGCAGTTCTTC. Translated, it gives CASNPSGRAVNEQFF. J is TRBJ2-1 and V is TRBV19; 12 nucleotides align to TRBD2. The CDR3 is made up of 15 amino acids. Trimming took 7 bases from V and 7 from J; bases not matched to a gene: 8. The germline CDR1 and CDR2 sequences are LNHDA and SQIVND (reference sequence).